The clone carrying this T cell receptor beta chain showed up many times. Its antigen is not known. Researchers took RNA transcripts and amplified the TCR beta CDR3 regions from them. The HTBI primer set drove a first-round RT-PCR of the TCR CDR3. MiXCR, run by TCRdb on the multiplex PCR reads, gives a single entry per CDR3 protein. Among 700,000 or so distinct CDR3 sequences listed, around 15% were seen once. Hyperthyroidism patients were newly diagnosed, had disease duration under 2 months, and were aged 18 to 65 years. PBMCs were obtained from about 9 ml fresh peripheral blood. The sample comes from a study of T cells in Graves' hyperthyroidism and ophthalmopathy. General study findings and limits: Most thyroid-expanded clonotypes above 0.001 were also found in blood. In the analysis, a 13 V-J model separated ophthalmopathy from stable hyperthyroidism.

Sample: blood. The TCR was taken from a man aged 18 to 30 with Graves' hyperthyroidism.

CDR3 residues: CASSQPPGTGTYEQYF. CDR3 in DNA: TGTGCCAGCAGCCAACCGCCCGGGACCGGAACCTACGAGCAGTACTTC. J is TRBJ2-7 and V is TRBV3-1; tentatively, D is TRBD1 or TRBD2 (5 bases each). CDR1 and CDR2 from the germline V gene are LGHDT and YNNKEL (reference sequence). The V end was cut by 2 bases, the J end by 2 bases, with 16 bases between. The CDR3 runs to 16 residues.